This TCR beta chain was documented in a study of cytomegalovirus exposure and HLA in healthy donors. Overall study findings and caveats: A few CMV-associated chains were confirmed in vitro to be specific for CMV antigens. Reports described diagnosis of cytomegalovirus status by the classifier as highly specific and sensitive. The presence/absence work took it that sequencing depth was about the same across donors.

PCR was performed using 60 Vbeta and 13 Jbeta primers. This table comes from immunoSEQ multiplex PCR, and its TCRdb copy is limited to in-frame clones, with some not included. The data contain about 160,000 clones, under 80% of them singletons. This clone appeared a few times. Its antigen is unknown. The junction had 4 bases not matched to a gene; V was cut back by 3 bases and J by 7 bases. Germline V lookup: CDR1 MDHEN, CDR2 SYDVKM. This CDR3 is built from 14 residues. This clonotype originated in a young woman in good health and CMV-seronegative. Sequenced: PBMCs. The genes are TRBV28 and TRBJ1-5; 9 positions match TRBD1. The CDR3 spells CASSFGDREQPQHF. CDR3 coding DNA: TGTGCCAGCAGTTTTGGGGACAGGGAGCAGCCCCAGCATTTT.